These 19 T cell receptor beta chains were sequenced from one sample in a study of cytomegalovirus exposure and HLA in healthy donors. The PCR used 60 Vbeta and 13 Jbeta primers. TCRdb's copy holds only in-frame clones and misses some; the assay was immunoSEQ multiplex PCR. Of about 140,000 clones in the sample, 76% are singletons; the top ten hold about 3.4%. Specimen: PBMCs. The receptors were gathered from a male donor in good health and CMV-seronegative.

V and J are TRBV28 and TRBJ2-5; the D gene is possibly TRBD1 (5 bases). V was clipped by 10 bases and J by 5 bases, with 17 bases between them. The CDR3 contains 13 residues. Germline V gives CDR1 MDHEN, CDR2 SYDVKM. CDR3 sequence: CATSRGAGETQYF. The CDR3 DNA reads as TGTGCCACCAGCCGTGGGGCCGGCGAGACCCAGTACTTC.

The chain carries TRBV28 and TRBJ1-6; no reliable D call. Deletions cut 3 bases from V and 8 bases from J, with 11 bases between. CDR1 and CDR2 (germline): MDHEN, SYDVKM. The CDR3 extends over 14 amino acids. This CDR3 reads CASSFATRYSPLHF. DNA for the CDR3: TGTGCCAGCAGTTTTGCGACACGGTATTCACCCCTCCACTTT.

The CDR3 DNA reads TGCGCCAGCAGCCAATCTGCAGGGCATGGGAACACTGAAGCTTTCTTT. This sequence encodes CASSQSAGHGNTEAFF. This chain uses TRBV4-3 with TRBJ1-1; maybe TRBD1 (5 bases). Trimming stripped 2 bases from V and 1 base from J, with 14 bases between. The CDR3 sequence is 16 residues long. CDR1 is LGHNA and CDR2 is YSLEER in the germline V gene.

This sequence joins TRBV27 and TRBJ2-7; 16 bases align to TRBD2. Per germline, CDR1 MNHEY and CDR2 SMNVEV (reference sequence). The V gene end was trimmed by 3 bases and the J gene end by 4 bases; junction bases not matched to a gene: 6. The CDR3 has 17 residues. This CDR3 reads CASSFAGLAGGNYEQYF. Here the CDR3 DNA reads TGTGCCAGCAGTTTCGCGGGACTAGCGGGAGGGAATTACGAGCAGTACTTC.

The V gene is TRBV15, the J gene TRBJ2-1; 8 nucleotides agree with TRBD2. Germline V gives CDR1 LNHNV, CDR2 YYDKDF (reference sequence). J gave up 0 bases and V 5 bases, and 6 bases lay outside the gene matches. The CDR3 has 16 residues. The CDR3 loop reads CATSRAGESSYNEQFF. DNA of the CDR3: TGTGCCACCAGCCGAGCGGGAGAGAGCTCCTACAATGAGCAGTTCTTC.

The CDR3 loop is CASSKRPGQGSYEQYF. The CDR3 nucleotides are TGTGCCAGCAGCAAGCGCCCAGGACAGGGGTCCTACGAGCAGTACTTC. The J gene is TRBJ2-7, the V gene TRBV14; 9 bases agree with TRBD1. Germline V gene data show CDR1 as SGHDN and CDR2 as FVKESK. There are 16 residues in the CDR3. V shed 5 bases, J shed 1 base, and the junction held 9 bases outside the gene matches.

The chain links TRBV4-1 to TRBJ1-2, with D possibly being TRBD1 (5 bases). Germline CDR1 is MGHRA and CDR2 is YSYEKL. This CDR3 has 15 amino acids. V lost 6 bases and J lost 2, with 16 bases in between. CDR3 region: CASRPAGGGNYGYTF. In DNA form, the CDR3 reads TGCGCCAGCAGACCGGCCGGGGGAGGAAACTATGGCTACACCTTC.

The chain employs TRBV5-1 and TRBJ1-2, with D possibly matching TRBD1 (6 bases). Germline V CDR1 and CDR2: SGHRS, YFSETQ. V shed 0 bases and J shed 5 bases, with 14 bases lying between them. There are 15 residues in the CDR3. The CDR3 is CASSLVAGGAYGYTF. The DNA of the CDR3 is TGCGCCAGCAGCTTGGTCGCGGGGGGGGCATATGGCTACACCTTC.

The gene calls are TRBV9 and TRBJ2-1; D might be TRBD2 (6 bases). Germline V gene lookup returns CDR1 SGDLS and CDR2 YYNGEE. This CDR3 spans 18 amino acids. V lost 3 bases and J 1 base, leaving 20 bases between the germline ends. The chain's CDR3 is CASSANWDSLGSYNEQFF. CDR3 in DNA: TGTGCCAGCAGCGCCAACTGGGACTCCCTAGGTTCCTACAATGAGCAGTTCTTC.

Notes on this clone: Relative to the germline gene, one junction end is altered; a read error may explain this. V gene TRBV7-7 combines with J gene TRBJ2-1, with D possibly matching TRBD1 (5 bases). Germline V lookup: CDR1 SSHAT, CDR2 FNYEAQ (reference sequence). This CDR3 is 13 amino acids long. CDR3 sequence reads: CASSLLDSNNQVF. Written as DNA, the CDR3 is TGTGCCAGCAGCCTTTTAGACAGCAATAATCAGGTCTTC.

CDR3 in amino acids: CASSVDGGGPRSTDTQYF. CDR3 nucleotides: TGTGCCAGCAGCGTAGACGGGGGGGGCCCCCGGAGCACAGATACGCAGTATTTT. V and J are TRBV9 and TRBJ2-3, with 8 bases lining up with TRBD2. The V segment lost 0 bases and the J segment 0 bases; nucleotides outside the gene matches: 9. The CDR3 is 18 residues long. CDR1 and CDR2 (germline): SGDLS, YYNGEE.

This rearrangement joins TRBV9 to TRBJ1-2, with D unresolved. Germline loops: CDR1 SGDLS, CDR2 YYNGEE. Trimming took 0 bases from V and 2 from J, leaving 8 bases between them. The CDR3 is made up of 14 amino acids. CDR3 sequence: CASSVAGVNYGYTF. The CDR3 bases are TGTGCCAGCAGCGTAGCCGGGGTGAACTATGGCTACACCTTC.

The gene calls are TRBV6-6 and TRBJ2-2, with D perhaps TRBD2 (5 bases). The V gene lost 8 bases and the J gene lost 2 bases, with 15 bases spanning the gap. In germline, CDR1 is MNHNY, CDR2 SVGAGI (reference sequence). The CDR3 is 15 residues long. This CDR3 is CASVLAGPNTGELFF. CDR3 DNA sequence: TGTGCCAGCGTTCTAGCAGGACCCAACACCGGGGAGCTGTTTTTT.

The V gene is TRBV5-6, the J gene TRBJ1-5; no firm D call. Looked up from germline, CDR1 is SGHDT and CDR2 is YYEEEE. The CDR3 spans 14 residues. V shed 0 bases and J shed 2 bases, with 6 bases lying between them. The CDR3 DNA follows: TGTGCCAGCAGCTTGGGGTTAGGCAATCAGCCCCAGCATTTT. Residues: CASSLGLGNQPQHF.

The V and J genes are TRBV21-1 and TRBJ1-1; the D segment call TRBD1 is taken from the table without a DNA check. TRBV21-1 is shown as a pseudogene. This CDR3 is built from 16 residues. Here the CDR3 DNA reads TGTGCCAGCAGCAAATTTAAGGGGCTGAGGAACACTGAAGCTTTCTTT. Amino acid sequence: CASSKFKGLRNTEAFF.

V gene TRBV10-3 combines with J gene TRBJ2-2; D ambiguous. CDR1 is ENHRY, CDR2 SYGVKD, per germline. The V end was cut by 11 bases, the J end by 6 bases, with 10 bases between. This CDR3 has 11 residues. The DNA of the CDR3 is TGTGCCTCTAGGCGAGCCGGGGAGCTGTTTTTT. Its translation is CASRRAGELFF.

As for this clone: This sample includes further DNA sequences coding for the same CDR3. This chain links TRBV29-1 with TRBJ2-5, with D tentatively TRBD2 (7 bases). V lost 7 bases and J 0 bases, leaving 18 bases between the germline ends. The germline CDR1 and CDR2 sequences are SQVTM and ANQGSEA. The CDR3 spans 15 residues. CDR3 sequence: CSADRGGLYQETQYF. CDR3 bases: TGCAGCGCCGACCGCGGGGGCCTGTACCAAGAGACCCAGTACTTC.

This clone has more than one count but fewer than ten. This chain joins TRBV2 and TRBJ2-3, with a weak D call TRBD2 (6 bases). The CDR3 length is 17 residues. From germline, CDR1 is SNHLY and CDR2 FYNNEI. V was shortened by 2 bases and J by 1 base, with 16 bases between the two germline ends. CDR3 amino acids: CASSERGLAMRTDTQYF. CDR3 nucleotides: TGTGCCAGCAGTGAAAGAGGCCTAGCGATGCGCACAGATACGCAGTATTTT.

The chain recombines TRBV28 with TRBJ1-6, with D perhaps matching TRBD1 (5 bases). This CDR3 is built from 16 residues. V lost 6 bases, J lost 9 bases, and 21 bases lay in between. Germline V gene sequence: CDR1 MDHEN, CDR2 SYDVKM. CDR3 nucleotides: TGTGCCAGCAGCCCCTCCGGCTCAACCGGGGGTTCACCCCTCCACTTT. It yields the protein CASSPSGSTGGSPLHF.